One sample yielded the 30 T cell receptor beta chains listed below, sequenced in a study of graft-versus-host responses after intestinal transplantation. The method was immunoSEQ multiplex PCR; TCRdb's version includes in-frame clones alone and lacks a portion of them. The top ten hold 0.15% to 0.2% of the sample, which has 100,000 or so clones, 91% seen once. Antigens of these TCRs are unknown. This specimen was unstimulated CD4+ T cells sorted from spleen or lymph node cells, taken before transplant. Every receptor here comes from a human donor who was the organ donor for an intestinal transplant.

V and J are TRBV7-9 and TRBJ1-4; D unclear. V lost 1 base and J lost 5, with 14 bases in between. The CDR3 has 16 residues. Germline CDR1 is SEHNR and CDR2 is FQNEAQ (reference sequence). This CDR3 is CASSLGVLELNEKLFF. The CDR3 DNA follows: TGTGCCAGCAGCTTAGGCGTCTTGGAGTTGAATGAAAAACTGTTTTTT. Drawing the rest from reference TRBV7-9 and TRBJ1-4, the complete variable domain is DTGVSQNPRHKITKRGQNVTFRCDPISEHNRLYWYRQTLGQGPEFLTYFQNEAQLEKSRLLSDRFSAERPKGSFSTLEIQRTEQGDSAMYLCASSLGVLELNEKLFFGSGTQLSVL.

The gene calls are TRBV5-6 and TRBJ2-7; D not resolved. The V end lost 3 bases, the J end lost 5 bases, and 6 bases lay between the germline ends. In germline, CDR1 is SGHDT, CDR2 YYEEEE. CDR3 size: 11 residues. DNA for the CDR3: TGTGCCAGCAGCTCGTCCCACGAGCAGTACTTC. This sequence encodes CASSSSHEQYF.

This clone was picked up one time. The CDR3 nucleotides are TGCGCCAGCAGCTTGTCAGGGGAAAGAACCGGGGAGCTGTTTTTT. Its translation is CASSLSGERTGELFF. V gene TRBV5-1 combines with J gene TRBJ2-2, with a weak D call TRBD1 (6 bases). Between the trimmed V and J ends, which lost 1 base and 5 bases, there was a span of 12 bases. This CDR3 is built from 15 residues. Germline CDR1 SGHRS, CDR2 YFSETQ.

The CDR3, as DNA: TGCGCCAGCAGCAGGAATTCGGGACTATCTTCTGGGGCCAACGTCCTGACTTTC. It translates to CASSRNSGLSSGANVLTF. The chain is built from TRBV5-1 and TRBJ2-6; TRBD2 aligns across 7 bases. V lost 4 bases, J lost 1 base, and 11 bases stayed unmatched. The CDR3 covers 18 residues. Germline V CDR1 and CDR2: SGHRS, YFSETQ.

The rearrangement links TRBV1 to TRBJ1-6. TRBV1 is shown as a pseudogene. CDR3 length equals 16 residues. The CDR3 loop is CTSSLDGGSYNSPLHF. CDR3 DNA: TGCACCAGCAGCCTCGATGGAGGCTCCTATAATTCACCCCTCCACTTT.

The rearrangement uses TRBV4-3 and TRBJ2-1; tentatively, D is TRBD1 (5 bases). The CDR3 is 18 amino acids. Trimming removed 1 base from V and 8 bases from J, with 24 bases in between. Germline V gene lookup returns CDR1 LGHNA and CDR2 YSLEER. The DNA for the CDR3 is TGCGCCAGCAGCCAAGGTATGACAGCGAAAACGTCCGAGGATGAGCAGTTCTTC. It yields the protein CASSQGMTAKTSEDEQFF.

The rearrangement joins TRBV2 to TRBJ2-3, with TRBD2 identical over 10 bases. This CDR3 spans 15 amino acids. V dropped 4 bases and J dropped 6; count of bases not matched to a gene: 7. CDR1 and CDR2 from the germline V gene are SNHLY and FYNNEI. In DNA, the CDR3 is TGTGCCAGCAGTGTCCTAGCGGGGGCTGGGGATACGCAGTATTTT. Residues: CASSVLAGAGDTQYF.

The V and J genes are TRBV18 and TRBJ1-1, with 8 bases fitting TRBD1. Trimming cost V 6 bases and J 5 bases; bases outside gene matches: 5. Germline V gives CDR1 KGHSH, CDR2 LQKENI. CDR3 length: 13 residues. The CDR3 region is CASSLQGGTEAFF. The CDR3 DNA sequence: TGTGCCAGCTCCCTACAGGGGGGAACTGAAGCTTTCTTT.

The rearrangement links TRBV6-5 to TRBJ1-3; the D is unclear. Germline V gives CDR1 MNHEY, CDR2 SVGAGI. Trimming pared 4 bases from V and 0 bases from J, leaving 10 bases between. The CDR3 totals 15 residues. The chain's CDR3 is CASSSRVNSGNTIYF. CDR3 sequence (DNA): TGTGCCAGCAGTTCCCGGGTTAACTCTGGAAACACCATATATTTT.

The chain is built from TRBV28 and TRBJ1-6, with D uncertain. The V end lost 10 bases, the J end lost 7 bases, and 17 bases lay between the germline ends. Looked up from germline, CDR1 is MDHEN and CDR2 is SYDVKM. This CDR3 contains 14 residues. For the CDR3, the DNA is TGTGCCACCGGGAGACAAATGGGGAATTCACCCCTCCACTTT. Translated: CATGRQMGNSPLHF. Filled out from reference TRBV28 and TRBJ1-6, the complete variable domain reads DVKVTQSSRYLVKRTGEKVFLECVQDMDHENMFWYRQDPGLGLRLIYFSYDVKMKEKGDIPEGYSVSREKKERFSLILESASTNQTSMYLCATGRQMGNSPLHFGNGTRLTVT.

V and J are TRBV18 and TRBJ2-3; 8 positions match TRBD2. This CDR3 region has 16 residues. Germline lookup yields CDR1 KGHSH and CDR2 LQKENI. Trimming took 3 bases from V and 2 from J; bases not matched to a gene: 7. The CDR3 is CASSPRGGLDTDTQYF. DNA of the CDR3: TGTGCCAGCTCACCGCGCGGGGGGTTGGACACAGATACGCAGTATTTT.

The chain recombines TRBV7-3 with TRBJ2-1; the D is unclear. Trimming stripped 5 bases from V and 4 bases from J, with 9 bases between. The germline V gene encodes CDR1 SGHTA and CDR2 FQGTGA. This CDR3 has 13 residues. The CDR3 DNA is TGTGCCAGCAGCCCCCCCCATTACAATGAGCAGTTCTTC. Protein product: CASSPPHYNEQFF.

The rearrangement joins TRBV5-4 to TRBJ2-1, with D maybe TRBD1 (5 bases). Trimming left V 1 base short and J 8 bases short, with 7 bases between. The CDR3 is 12 residues long. Germline lookup yields CDR1 SGHNT and CDR2 YYREEE (reference sequence). The CDR3 loop is CASSLQGYEQFF. In nucleotides, the CDR3 is TGTGCCAGCAGCTTGCAGGGATATGAGCAGTTCTTC.

The chain is built from TRBV4-2 and TRBJ1-6; 9 nucleotides align to TRBD1. V was pared by 0 bases and J by 5 bases, with 8 bases of the junction left unmatched. The CDR3 has 18 amino acids. Germline CDR1 LGHNA, CDR2 YNFKEQ. This CDR3 reads CASSQEAAGTGNNSPLHF. The CDR3 DNA reads as TGTGCCAGCAGCCAAGAGGCCGCGGGGACAGGGAATAATTCACCCCTCCACTTT.

The count of this clone is one. V and J are TRBV4-1 and TRBJ1-2; 9 bases are shared with TRBD1. This CDR3 contains 13 residues. V gave up 3 bases and J gave up 4 bases; unmatched junction bases: 0. The germline CDR1 and CDR2 sequences are MGHRA and YSYEKL. In DNA, the CDR3 is TGCGCCAGCAGCCAGACAGGGGGCTATGGCTACACCTTC. Its translation: CASSQTGGYGYTF.

The chain employs TRBV4-2 and TRBJ1-1, with D unclear. Germline V gene data show CDR1 as LGHNA and CDR2 as YNFKEQ. The CDR3 consists of 14 residues. V lost 1 base, J lost 10 bases, and 16 bases lay in between. This chain's CDR3 is CASSQGSTFGGAFF. The CDR3 coding sequence is TGTGCCAGCAGCCAAGGGTCGACTTTTGGCGGAGCTTTCTTT.

The chain has TRBV7-2 and TRBJ2-3, with TRBD1 identical over 8 bases. CDR3 size: 14 residues. Per the germline V gene, CDR1 is SGHTA and CDR2 is FQGNSA. The V and J ends lost 5 bases and 2 bases, in that order; junction bases with no gene match: 3. CDR3 in amino acids: CASSPGGHTDTQYF. CDR3 nucleotide sequence: TGTGCCAGCAGCCCAGGGGGCCACACAGATACGCAGTATTTT.

The chain couples TRBV5-4 to TRBJ1-1; D gene unclear. CDR3 length: 16 residues. Trimming shortened V by 4 bases and J by 4 bases, and 20 bases separated the two germline ends. CDR1 is SGHNT and CDR2 is YYREEE in the germline V gene (reference sequence). The CDR3 region has the DNA TGTGCCAGCAGCCGGAGGGCCAGCCTGGTGGGCACTGAAGCTTTCTTT. This translates into CASSRRASLVGTEAFF.

The chain is built from TRBV10-3 and TRBJ2-7; 10 positions agree with TRBD1. The CDR3 is made up of 14 amino acids. CDR1 and CDR2 from the germline V gene are ENHRY and SYGVKD. V lost 4 bases, J lost 5 bases, and 5 bases stayed unmatched. Here the CDR3 DNA reads TGTGCCATCAGTGGCCGGGACAGGGGCCACGAGCAGTACTTC. This gives the protein CAISGRDRGHEQYF.

This chain uses TRBV5-1 with TRBJ2-7, with no clear D. V shed 0 bases and J shed 3 bases, with 7 bases lying between them. Germline loops: CDR1 SGHRS, CDR2 YFSETQ. The CDR3 contains 13 residues. The CDR3: CASSLATSYEQYF. The CDR3 bases are TGCGCCAGCAGCTTGGCCACGAGCTACGAGCAGTACTTC.

The chain has TRBV5-8 and TRBJ1-4; D is uncertain. Germline V gene data show CDR1 as SGHTS and CDR2 as YDEGEE. Trimming pared 0 bases from V and 7 bases from J, leaving 16 bases between. This CDR3 has 16 residues. CDR3: CASSLARQRRGEKLFF. The CDR3, as DNA: TGTGCCAGCAGCTTGGCCCGTCAGCGGCGGGGTGAAAAACTGTTTTTT.

V usage is TRBV7-2 and J usage is TRBJ2-5, with D hard to call. Germline CDR1 is SGHTA and CDR2 is FQGNSA. V was shortened by 0 bases and J by 5 bases, with 10 bases between the two germline ends. The length of the CDR3 is 14 residues. The CDR3 is CASSLARSGETQYF. DNA of the CDR3: TGTGCCAGCAGCTTAGCGCGCTCCGGGGAGACCCAGTACTTC. The whole variable domain, filled in from reference TRBV7-2 and TRBJ2-5, reads GAGVSQSPSNKVTEKGKDVELRCDPISGHTALYWYRQSLGQGLEFLIYFQGNSAPDKSGLPSDRFSAERTGGSVSTLTIQRTQQEDSAVYLCASSLARSGETQYFGPGTRLLVL.

CDR3 sequence: CASSLAVKESRVYGYTF. DNA of the CDR3: TGTGCCAGCAGCTTAGCGGTTAAGGAATCCCGGGTCTATGGCTACACCTTC. The V call is TRBV7-2, the J call TRBJ1-2; D unclear. Deletions cut 0 bases from V and 4 bases from J, with 18 bases between. The V gene's germline CDR1 is SGHTA and CDR2 FQGNSA. The length of the CDR3 is 17 residues.

The chain joins TRBV4-2 to TRBJ2-4, with D possibly matching TRBD1 (6 bases). The CDR3 contains 14 residues. Trimming removed 0 bases at V and 9 bases at J, with 12 bases between. The V gene's germline CDR1 is LGHNA and CDR2 YNFKEQ. This CDR3 is CASSQEQGRIIQYF. As DNA, the CDR3 is TGTGCCAGCAGCCAAGAGCAGGGGCGGATCATTCAGTACTTC.

The chain uses TRBV30 and TRBJ1-5; 8 nucleotides align to TRBD1. This CDR3 spans 16 amino acids. Trimming at V came to 2 bases and at J to 0 bases, leaving 6 bases not matched to a gene. CDR1 is GTSNPN, CDR2 SVGIG, per germline (reference sequence). The CDR3 nucleotides are TGTGCCTGGAGTCCGGACAGGGCCCTTAGCAATCAGCCCCAGCATTTT. Encoded protein: CAWSPDRALSNQPQHF.

The genes are TRBV28 and TRBJ2-5, with 8 positions matching TRBD1. CDR3 length equals 13 residues. Looked up from germline, CDR1 is MDHEN and CDR2 is SYDVKM. Losses at the gene ends were 6 bases for V and 4 bases for J; bases not matched to a gene: 4. DNA of the CDR3: TGTGCCAGCAGGCGGACAGGGACAGAGACCCAGTACTTC. Protein: CASRRTGTETQYF.

This chain joins TRBV6-4 and TRBJ2-2; D is perhaps TRBD2 (7 bases). The CDR3 has 16 amino acids. V was shortened by 3 bases and J by 2 bases, with 13 bases between the two germline ends. CDR1 is MRHNA and CDR2 is SNTAGT in the germline V gene. This chain's CDR3 is CASSEWGGGNTGELFF. Written as DNA, the CDR3 is TGTGCCAGCAGTGAGTGGGGGGGCGGAAACACCGGGGAGCTGTTTTTT.

This clone was observed once. V usage is TRBV7-8 and J usage is TRBJ1-5; TRBD1 agrees at 9 bases. This CDR3 is 17 amino acids long. Germline V lookup: CDR1 SGHVS, CDR2 FQNEAQ. V lost 6 bases to trimming and J lost 0 bases; unmatched junction nucleotides: 9. The CDR3 DNA reads as TGTGCCAGCAGTACAGGGGGCGCGACCTATAGCAATCAGCCCCAGCATTTT. This encodes CASSTGGATYSNQPQHF.

The chain carries TRBV4-2 and TRBJ2-6; D unclear. CDR3 length equals 13 residues. Germline V gene data show CDR1 as LGHNA and CDR2 as YNFKEQ. V was clipped by 8 bases and J by 4 bases, with 9 bases between them. CDR3 bases: TGTGCCAGCGCGTCGTCCGGGGCCAACGTCCTGACTTTC. Protein sequence: CASASSGANVLTF.

The chain carries TRBV6-1 and TRBJ1-2, with D unclear. CDR1 is MNHNS and CDR2 is SASEGT in the germline V gene. V lost 5 bases to trimming and J lost 5 bases, with 15 bases between them. The CDR3 totals 14 residues. In DNA, the CDR3 is TGTGCCAGCAGTCCCCGCCCAAGCCTATATGGCTACACCTTC. Protein product: CASSPRPSLYGYTF.